This TCR beta chain stems from a study of T cells in Graves' hyperthyroidism and ophthalmopathy. As for the study in general: Peripheral blood sampling occurred at initial diagnosis, before any treatment.

This clonotype was counted only a few times. A NOSPECS grade of at least 4, a Clinical Activity Score of at least 3 and duration under 3 months were recorded in ophthalmopathy patients. Amplification of TCR beta CDR3 regions used RNA as the template. The HTBI primer set drove a first-round RT-PCR of the TCR CDR3. TCRdb itself ran the multiplex PCR reads through MiXCR, one entry per CDR3 protein. The sample carries 620,000 or so distinct CDR3 sequences, about 15% recorded once. Germline V gene lookup returns CDR1 KGHSH and CDR2 LQKENI. The CDR3 has 17 amino acids. V was pared by 1 base and J by 0 bases, with 2 bases of the junction left unmatched.

The gene calls are TRBV18 and TRBJ2-2; 10 positions agree with TRBD2. Sequenced input: blood. This sequence was found in a woman between 50 and 59 years old with Graves' ophthalmopathy. CDR3 sequence: CASSPLGTSANTGELFF. The CDR3, as DNA: TGTGCCAGCTCACCACTGGGGACTAGCGCGAACACCGGGGAGCTGTTTTTT.